The T cell receptor (beta chain) under discussion was sequenced for a study of tumor-infiltrating lymphocytes in localized non-small cell lung cancer. General study points: TCR sequencing covered a subset of patients with enough tissue.

The ends were cut back, 2 bases at V and 1 base at J, with 11 bases in the middle. The CDR3 totals 15 residues. Germline values: CDR1 LGHNA, CDR2 YSLEER. In its sample, this clone was seen a few times. The target antigen is unknown. Only in-frame clones appear in the TCRdb table, and some are missing; sequencing was by immunoSEQ multiplex PCR. The data hold about 4,000 clones, with 55% to 60% observed a single time. The sequence was collected from a human donor with non-small cell lung cancer. V gene TRBV4-3 combines with J gene TRBJ1-1, with D unclear. Sequencing was carried out using uninvolved lung tissue not adjacent to the tumor. The CDR3 DNA follows: TGCGCCAGCAGCCAAATCCCAACAGAGAACACTGAAGCTTTCTTT. Its protein product is CASSQIPTENTEAFF.